The source of this T cell receptor beta chain is a study of cytomegalovirus exposure and HLA in healthy donors. The PCR employed 60 Vbeta primers together with 13 Jbeta primers. The data were produced by immunoSEQ multiplex PCR, yet TCRdb's version contains in-frame clones alone and is incomplete. The sample contains about 200,000 clones, around 79% of which appear only once. The CDR3 runs to 16 residues. The germline V gene has CDR1 MGHRA and CDR2 YSYEKL. J gave up 5 bases and V 7 bases, and 11 bases lay outside the gene matches. V is TRBV4-1 and J is TRBJ1-1; 12 positions match TRBD1. This clonotype was obtained from a male donor in good health and CMV-seropositive. The sequencing input was PBMCs. CDR3 in amino acids: CASTLGQGARDTEAFF. CDR3 coding DNA: TGCGCCAGCACCCTGGGACAGGGGGCGCGAGATACTGAAGCTTTCTTT.